A single TCR beta chain is shown here with its context. The sample originates from a study of T cells after yellow fever vaccination. The CDR3 loop spans 17 amino acids. Germline CDR1 is MNHEY and CDR2 is SVGEGT. Trimming took 5 bases from V and 1 from J, leaving 20 bases between them. A 5'RACE template-switching step, the method used to make TCR cDNA, added a universal primer site and UMIs. TCRdb independently ran MiXCR on the 5' RACE reads; one entry per CDR3 protein. The sample includes 250,000 to 300,000 distinct CDR3 sequences, 7.5% to 9% of them seen just once. The material sequenced was CD4+ T cells sorted from PBMCs, taken 5 days after the yellow fever booster vaccination. This chain joins TRBV6-2 or TRBV6-3 and TRBJ1-1, with D perhaps matching TRBD1 (5 bases). The clonotype was recovered from a man between 18 and 29 years old who received the YFV17D yellow fever vaccine. The CDR3, as DNA: TGTGCCAGCAGTCTTTACGGGGGACTTCTGAGGAACACTGAAGCTTTCTTT. Amino acid sequence: CASSLYGGLLRNTEAFF.